These 32 T cell receptor beta chains share one sample of origin, sequenced in a study of a mutant IDH1 vaccine in newly diagnosed glioma. Antigen specificity for these receptors is unknown. The table came from immunoSEQ multiplex PCR; TCRdb's copy has only in-frame clones and leaves some out. The sample holds about 90,000 clones, roughly 90% seen once. Documented time point: week 47, end of study. A 20-mer mutant IDH1 peptide at 300 ug was injected subcutaneously with topical imiquimod. Sample: PBMCs, taken from a glioma patient whose treatment included an IDH1 peptide vaccine. The source is a woman aged 45-59 years with glioma.

The V and J genes are TRBV19 and TRBJ2-4; D possibly corresponds to TRBD2 (6 bases). With 6 bases removed from V and 0 bases from J, the gap between germline ends came to 9 bases. Germline loops: CDR1 LNHDA, CDR2 SQIVND (reference sequence). The CDR3 spans 14 residues. The CDR3 DNA reads as TGTGCCAGTAGCGGGACTGTAGCCAAAAACATTCAGTACTTC. Amino acid sequence: CASSGTVAKNIQYF.

V is TRBV6-5 and J is TRBJ1-6, with D possibly TRBD1 on 6 matching bases. This CDR3 spans 15 amino acids. Trimming took 5 bases from V and 9 from J, leaving 17 bases between them. In germline, CDR1 is MNHEY, CDR2 SVGAGI. Here the CDR3 reads CASSRTTGLGSPLHF. CDR3 DNA sequence: TGTGCCAGCAGTCGGACTACAGGGTTAGGTTCACCCCTCCACTTT.

The chain uses TRBV11-2 and TRBJ2-5, with D unresolved. Germline assignment: CDR1 SGHAT and CDR2 FQNNGV. V was pared by 1 base and J by 5 bases, with 8 bases between. The CDR3 is made up of 13 amino acids. CDR3 sequence (DNA): TGTGCCAGCAGCTTAGCCGGGTTGGAGACCCAGTACTTC. It yields the protein CASSLAGLETQYF.

The chain combines TRBV29-1 with TRBJ2-6, with 11 bases lining up with TRBD1. The CDR3 has 16 residues. V shed 7 bases and J 0 bases; nucleotides not matched to a gene: 5. In germline, CDR1 is SQVTM, CDR2 ANQGSEA. The CDR3 sequence: CSAGQGALSGANVLTF. Written as DNA, the CDR3 is TGCAGCGCTGGACAGGGGGCCCTCTCTGGGGCCAACGTCCTGACTTTC.

J is TRBJ1-6 and V is TRBV5-1; TRBD1 is a possible D gene (5 bases). Trimming left V 0 bases short and J 7 bases short, with 14 bases between. The CDR3 runs 16 residues. Germline V gives CDR1 SGHRS, CDR2 YFSETQ. The CDR3 DNA is TGCGCCAGCAGCTTGGACATCAGGGCAGAGAATTCACCCCTCCACTTT. This gives the protein CASSLDIRAENSPLHF.

This chain connects TRBV7-9 to TRBJ1-1; TRBD1 might be the D (5 bases). V dropped 2 bases and J dropped 1 base, with 5 bases sitting between them. The CDR3 spans 13 residues. CDR1 and CDR2 from the germline V gene are SEHNR and FQNEAQ (reference sequence). DNA for the CDR3: TGTGCCAGCAGCTTACAGGGGAACACTGAAGCTTTCTTT. Translating gives CASSLQGNTEAFF.

CDR3 loop: CASGGVSDTQYF. In DNA, the CDR3 is TGTGCCAGCGGCGGGGTTTCAGATACGCAGTATTTT. V is TRBV6-1 and J is TRBJ2-3; D may be TRBD2 (6 bases). V lost 8 bases and J 4 bases, leaving 10 bases between the germline ends. Germline V gene data show CDR1 as MNHNS and CDR2 as SASEGT. The CDR3 spans 12 residues.

In this sample, this clone turned up once. The V and J genes are TRBV7-9 and TRBJ1-1; D remains ambiguous. CDR1 and CDR2 (germline): SEHNR, FQNEAQ (reference sequence). The CDR3 is made up of 14 amino acids. V was clipped by 5 bases and J by 2 bases, with 12 bases between them. The CDR3 coding sequence is TGTGCCAGCAGCCCCCCGGGTACTAACACTGAAGCTTTCTTT. Amino acid sequence: CASSPPGTNTEAFF.

The chain links TRBV30 to TRBJ1-4, with D tentatively TRBD1 (5 bases). CDR3 length equals 13 residues. Germline V gene data show CDR1 as GTSNPN and CDR2 as SVGIG (reference sequence). The ends were cut back, 0 bases at V and 8 bases at J, with 10 bases in the middle. The CDR3 bases are TGTGCCTGGAGTGTTAAGGGACTGGAAAAACTGTTTTTT. Translating it yields CAWSVKGLEKLFF.

The chain combines TRBV6-6 with TRBJ1-4, with TRBD1 as a possible D gene (5 bases). Trimming cost V 7 bases and J 4 bases, with 13 bases left between them. Germline CDR1 reads MNHNY; CDR2 reads SVGAGI (reference sequence). The CDR3 loop spans 14 amino acids. The CDR3 DNA is TGTGCCAGCATTGGGGGGGACCGTAATGAAAAACTGTTTTTT. Its protein product is CASIGGDRNEKLFF.

The gene calls are TRBV10-1 and TRBJ2-2; D not resolved. CDR1 is WNHNN, CDR2 SYGVQD, per germline (reference sequence). The CDR3 extends over 14 amino acids. V gave up 8 bases and J gave up 2 bases, with 12 bases separating them. The DNA of the CDR3 is TGCGCCAGCTCTGCCTTGCCTAACACCGGGGAGCTGTTTTTT. Translation: CASSALPNTGELFF.

This chain connects TRBV6-5 to TRBJ2-7; 7 bases match TRBD2. This CDR3 has 15 amino acids. Germline trimming cut 7 bases from V and 0 bases from J; bases unmatched to any gene: 9. CDR1 and CDR2 from the germline V gene are MNHEY and SVGAGI. This CDR3 is CASKPGLPPSYEQYF. DNA of the CDR3: TGTGCCAGCAAGCCGGGACTACCTCCCTCCTACGAGCAGTACTTC.

V and J are TRBV28 and TRBJ1-1; no firm D call. V lost 7 bases, J lost 3 bases, and 12 bases lay in between. CDR1 and CDR2 (germline): MDHEN, SYDVKM. CDR3 size: 13 residues. The CDR3 coding sequence is TGTGCCAGCAAAGGCCCGTGGGACACTGAAGCTTTCTTT. Its translation: CASKGPWDTEAFF.

The rearrangement uses TRBV11-2 and TRBJ1-2; weak D call: TRBD1 (6 bases). Trimming took off 5 bases at V and 8 bases at J, with 15 bases between the two ends. This CDR3 is built from 13 residues. CDR1 and CDR2 from the germline V gene are SGHAT and FQNNGV. The CDR3 DNA sequence: TGTGCCAGCAGCCCGGACAGTTTCGTCGGCTACACCTTC. As protein: CASSPDSFVGYTF.

This clone was detected only a few times. The chain has TRBV5-1 and TRBJ1-1, with 7 bases matching TRBD1. Losses at the gene ends were 0 bases for V and 3 bases for J; bases not matched to a gene: 5. The germline V gene encodes CDR1 SGHRS and CDR2 YFSETQ. This CDR3 has 15 residues. The CDR3 DNA reads as TGCGCCAGCAGCTTGGGGGCGACAGGGTACACTGAAGCTTTCTTT. Translating it yields CASSLGATGYTEAFF.

The V and J genes are TRBV10-2 and TRBJ2-1; D is ambiguous. CDR1 and CDR2 (germline): WSHSY, SAAADI. The CDR3 runs 14 residues. Trimming removed 6 bases at V and 8 bases at J, with 17 bases between. The CDR3 reads CASRTESAGDEQFF. The CDR3 DNA follows: TGCGCCAGCAGAACTGAATCGGCTGGCGATGAGCAGTTCTTC.

The V gene is TRBV4-1, the J gene TRBJ2-7; D gene uncertain. Germline V gene sequence: CDR1 MGHRA, CDR2 YSYEKL. The V end lost 0 bases, the J end lost 5 bases, and 11 bases lay between the germline ends. The CDR3 spans 14 residues. CDR3 nucleotides: TGCGCCAGCAGCCAAGAAAAACATCGCCACGAGCAGTACTTC. Residues: CASSQEKHRHEQYF.

V gene TRBV6-1 combines with J gene TRBJ2-1, with 10 bases identical to TRBD2. Germline V lookup: CDR1 MNHNS, CDR2 SASEGT. The CDR3 sequence is 14 residues long. With V trimmed by 5 bases and J by 5 bases, 3 bases remained unmatched. CDR3: CASSIGLADNEQFF. The CDR3 nucleotides read TGTGCCAGCAGTATAGGACTAGCGGACAATGAGCAGTTCTTC.

This clone has just one count. The chain joins TRBV19 to TRBJ2-7; 7 bases are a match to TRBD1. Germline V gives CDR1 LNHDA, CDR2 SQIVND (reference sequence). This CDR3 is 15 amino acids long. J lost 5 bases, V lost 4 bases, and 11 bases had no gene match. The CDR3 loop is CASSTRDSVLHEQYF. CDR3 DNA sequence: TGTGCCAGTAGTACCCGGGACAGCGTCCTCCACGAGCAGTACTTC. Full variable domain (rest looked up from reference TRBV19 and TRBJ2-7): DGGITQSPKYLFRKEGQNVTLSCEQNLNHDAMYWYRQDPGQGLRLIYYSQIVNDFQKGDIAEGYSVSREKKESFPLTVTSAQKNPTAFYLCASSTRDSVLHEQYFGPGTRLTVT.

The V and J genes are TRBV13 and TRBJ1-3; D ambiguous. Germline loops: CDR1 PRHDT, CDR2 FYEKMQ (reference sequence). The CDR3 extends over 14 amino acids. The V end lost 5 bases, the J end lost 0 bases, and 8 bases lay between the germline ends. This chain's CDR3 is CASSPPNSGNTIYF. In DNA, the CDR3 is TGTGCCAGCAGCCCCCCAAACTCTGGAAACACCATATATTTT.

The rearrangement uses TRBV9 and TRBJ2-3, with 7 bases identical to TRBD2. Unmatched junction bases numbered 8, after V lost 4 bases and J lost 0 bases. This CDR3 comprises 16 residues. The germline CDR1 and CDR2 sequences are SGDLS and YYNGEE. The CDR3 is CASSPRTSASTDTQYF. The CDR3 nucleotides are TGTGCCAGCAGCCCTCGGACTAGTGCTAGCACAGATACGCAGTATTTT. Complete variable domain (other parts from reference TRBV9 and TRBJ2-3): DSGVTQTPKHLITATGQRVTLRCSPRSGDLSVYWYQQSLDQGLQFLIQYYNGEERAKGNILERFSAQQFPDLHSELNLSSLELGDSALYFCASSPRTSASTDTQYFGPGTRLTVL.

The V call is TRBV6-5, the J call TRBJ1-2; no definite D call. This CDR3 is 16 amino acids long. Germline V CDR1 and CDR2: MNHEY, SVGAGI. V lost 2 bases and J 0 bases, leaving 13 bases between the germline ends. For the CDR3, the DNA is TGTGCCAGCAGTTACCGGCAGCAGACTACTAACTATGGCTACACCTTC. This translates into CASSYRQQTTNYGYTF.

V gene TRBV7-2 combines with J gene TRBJ2-5; D may be TRBD1 or TRBD2 (5 bases each). Per the germline V gene, CDR1 is SGHTA and CDR2 is FQGNSA. Trimming cost V 3 bases and J 1 base, with 12 bases left between them. This CDR3 contains 15 residues. CDR3 in amino acids: CASSFRDGAQETQYF. The CDR3 DNA reads as TGTGCCAGCAGCTTCCGGGACGGAGCCCAAGAGACCCAGTACTTC.

This clone has a single count. The chain joins TRBV28 to TRBJ2-7, with 11 bases lining up with TRBD2. The CDR3 sequence is 15 residues long. V was clipped by 7 bases and J by 4 bases; unmatched bases: 9. Germline-derived CDR1 and CDR2 are MDHEN and SYDVKM. The CDR3 protein is CASTLLAGARYEQYF. The CDR3 nucleotides are TGTGCCAGCACTCTACTAGCGGGAGCGCGATACGAGCAGTACTTC.

The chain is built from TRBV21-1 and TRBJ1-2; the D segment call TRBD1 is taken from the table without a DNA check. TRBV21-1 has pseudogene status. This CDR3 spans 15 amino acids. The CDR3 here is CASSSGDRKPYGYTF. Here the CDR3 DNA reads TGTGCCAGCAGCTCCGGGGACAGGAAGCCTTATGGCTACACCTTC.

The V call is TRBV5-6, the J call TRBJ2-3; D ambiguous. This CDR3 spans 15 amino acids. V was cut by 0 bases and J by 2 bases, with 10 bases left in between. CDR1 SGHDT and CDR2 YYEEEE come from the germline V gene. The CDR3 sequence: CASSLDQSLTDTQYF. Here the CDR3 DNA reads TGTGCCAGCAGCTTGGACCAGAGCCTCACAGATACGCAGTATTTT.

The chain is built from TRBV2 and TRBJ1-5; D may be TRBD1 (6 bases). Germline loops: CDR1 SNHLY, CDR2 FYNNEI. This CDR3 has 13 amino acids. V lost 8 bases, J lost 7 bases, and 15 bases lay in between. CDR3 loop: CASRQESRQPQHF. The CDR3 coding sequence is TGTGCCAGCCGACAGGAATCAAGACAGCCCCAGCATTTT. Filled out from reference TRBV2 and TRBJ1-5, the complete variable domain reads EPEVTQTPSHQVTQMGQEVILRCVPISNHLYFYWYRQILGQKVEFLVSFYNNEISEKSEIFDDQFSVERPDGSNFTLKIRSTKLEDSAMYFCASRQESRQPQHFGDGTRLSIL.

This clone was recorded once. J is TRBJ1-6 and V is TRBV6-5; TRBD1 might be the D (5 bases). Germline-derived CDR1 and CDR2 are MNHEY and SVGAGI. Between the trimmed V and J ends, which lost 5 bases and 3 bases, there was a span of 11 bases. This CDR3 spans 15 amino acids. The CDR3: CASSPLQGYNSPLHF. Written as DNA, the CDR3 is TGTGCCAGCAGTCCACTCCAGGGCTATAATTCACCCCTCCACTTT.

V is TRBV2 and J is TRBJ1-1; the D is unclear. The germline CDR1 and CDR2 sequences are SNHLY and FYNNEI. V was cut by 5 bases and J by 7 bases, with 14 bases left in between. The CDR3 contains 13 residues. CDR3 DNA sequence: TGTGCCAGCAGTCGCCGGGTAGAAGGTGAAGCTTTCTTT. Translated: CASSRRVEGEAFF.

The chain employs TRBV7-8 and TRBJ1-5, with 7 bases aligning to TRBD1. This CDR3 is 14 amino acids long. The trim removed 2 bases at V and 4 bases at J, leaving 2 bases unmatched. From germline, CDR1 is SGHVS and CDR2 FQNEAQ. The CDR3 coding sequence is TGTGCCAGCAGCTTAAAGGACAGGAATCAGCCCCAGCATTTT. It yields the protein CASSLKDRNQPQHF. Supplemented by reference TRBV7-8 and TRBJ1-5, the full variable domain reads GAGVSQSPRYKVAKRGQDVALRCDPISGHVSLFWYQQALGQGPEFLTYFQNEAQLDKSGLPSDRFFAERPEGSVSTLKIQRTQQEDSAVYLCASSLKDRNQPQHFGDGTRLSIL.

J is TRBJ1-2 and V is TRBV7-9; TRBD1 matches at 10 bases. CDR1 and CDR2 (germline): SEHNR, FQNEAQ (reference sequence). CDR3 length: 16 residues. The junction had 10 bases not matched to a gene; V was cut back by 5 bases and J by 4 bases. The CDR3 DNA reads TGTGCCAGCAGCCCACCGGGACAGGGGATATCCTATGGCTACACCTTC. Protein product: CASSPPGQGISYGYTF.

This chain links TRBV5-6 with TRBJ2-3, with 8 nucleotides matching TRBD1. In germline, CDR1 is SGHDT, CDR2 YYEEEE. There are 16 residues in the CDR3. The trim removed 0 bases at V and 2 bases at J, leaving 5 bases unmatched. CDR3: CASSLVTGVNTDTQYF. CDR3 sequence (DNA): TGTGCCAGCAGCTTGGTGACAGGGGTCAACACAGATACGCAGTATTTT.